This record looks at one TCR beta chain sequence and its context. CDR3 length: 16 amino acids. TCRdb's table, derived via immunoSEQ multiplex PCR, lists solely in-frame clones and lacks some. The sample consists of 90,000 to 130,000 clones, 82% of them appearing once. The data belong to a study of blood T cell repertoires in COVID-19. Across the whole study: COVID-19 samples, acute and convalescent, were from the United States, Italy and Spain.

This receptor was identified in a woman in her fifties or sixties with acute or convalescent COVID-19. Sequences were obtained from peripheral blood. The rearrangement joins TRBV21-1 to TRBJ2-7; TRBD1, the table's D call, lacks a check against the DNA. TRBV21-1 is assigned pseudogene status. The CDR3 DNA follows: TGTGCCAGCAGCAAAGTAGTCCGACAGGGGGCCTACGAGCAGTACTTC. Amino acids: CASSKVVRQGAYEQYF.